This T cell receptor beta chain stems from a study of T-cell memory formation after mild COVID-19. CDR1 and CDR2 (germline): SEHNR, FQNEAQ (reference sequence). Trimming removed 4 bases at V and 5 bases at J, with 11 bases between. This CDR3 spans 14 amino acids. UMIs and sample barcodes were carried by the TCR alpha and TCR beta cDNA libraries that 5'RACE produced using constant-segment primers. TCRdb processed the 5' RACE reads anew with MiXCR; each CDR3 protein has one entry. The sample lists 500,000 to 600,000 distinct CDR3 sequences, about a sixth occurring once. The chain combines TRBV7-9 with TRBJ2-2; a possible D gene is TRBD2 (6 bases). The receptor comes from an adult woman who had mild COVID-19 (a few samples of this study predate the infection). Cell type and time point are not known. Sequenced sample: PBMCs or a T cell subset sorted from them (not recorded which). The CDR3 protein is CASSYGSGTGELFF. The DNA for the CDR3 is TGTGCCAGCAGCTACGGGAGTGGGACCGGGGAGCTGTTTTTT.